This TCR beta chain was sequenced during a study of shared clonotypes between healthy human individuals. Study-wide background: For every donor, three CD4 naive, three CD4 memory, two CD8 naive and one CD8 memory plates were used. Study-wide results and limits: Represented diversity, genetic and exposure-history alike, was limited by few donors. Naive subsets generally had larger estimated richness than memory subsets.

Genomic DNA per cell subset filled all wells of several immunoSEQ plates. TCRdb's table, derived via immunoSEQ multiplex PCR, lists solely in-frame clones and lacks some. The table has about 2.3 million clones, 90% to 95% seen once. Concerning this clone itself: Its target is unknown.

The CDR3 contains 16 residues. The ends lost 0 bases at V and 4 bases at J; junction bases unmatched: 6. Germline V gives CDR1 SGHRS, CDR2 YFSETQ. Sequencing was done on a sample of naive CD4+ T cells from PBMCs. Subset reported: CD45RA+ positively selected. The sequence was collected from a man younger than 35 in good health. Some clones in this sample may be carry-over from other donors' samples. The chain recombines TRBV5-1 with TRBJ2-3; 9 positions agree with TRBD2. CDR3 residues: CASSLALAGPADTQYF. For the CDR3, the DNA is TGCGCCAGCAGCTTGGCTCTAGCGGGACCTGCAGATACGCAGTATTTT.